This T cell receptor beta chain comes out of a study of blood T cell repertoires in COVID-19. At the level of the study: Acute-phase and convalescent COVID-19 samples originated in the United States, Italy and Spain. In each case, the material was cDNA or gDNA derived from T cells, B-cell-depleted T cells, or PBMCs.

The J segment lost 4 bases and the V segment lost 6 bases, leaving 10 bases of the junction unmatched. Germline lookup yields CDR1 LNHDA and CDR2 SQIVND (reference sequence). This CDR3 has 16 amino acids. In the authors' workflow: It was from reference gene primer amplification that nucleated cell counts were estimated. Profiled with immunoSEQ multiplex PCR; TCRdb holds only in-frame clones, not every one. Clone size and V and J calls were adopted from that table, with D and trimming inferred from the DNA. The sample shows some 100,000 clones, just under 85% of them seen only once. The chain couples TRBV19 to TRBJ2-5; TRBD2 agrees at 11 bases. The specimen sequenced was peripheral blood. This receptor was identified in a man between 45 and 60 years old with active or convalescent COVID-19. The CDR3 region is CASRETSGATRETQYF. Here the CDR3 DNA reads TGTGCCAGTAGGGAGACTAGCGGGGCGACTCGAGAGACCCAGTACTTC. The full variable domain, its missing parts supplied by reference TRBV19 and TRBJ2-5, is DGGITQSPKYLFRKEGQNVTLSCEQNLNHDAMYWYRQDPGQGLRLIYYSQIVNDFQKGDIAEGYSVSREKKESFPLTVTSAQKNPTAFYLCASRETSGATRETQYFGPGTRLLVL.